This TCR beta chain was captured by sequencing in a study of shared clonotypes between healthy human individuals. CDR3 size: 15 residues. The junction had 7 bases not matched to a gene; V was cut back by 4 bases and J by 2 bases. Germline assignment: CDR1 SGHRS and CDR2 YFSETQ. General study points: Relative to their counterparts shared across all four donors, non-shared clonotypes exhibited diminished generation probabilities.

This was a deep-level run. Every subset had its genomic DNA shared out evenly among several immunoSEQ plates. Using immunoSEQ multiplex PCR, the repertoire was profiled, and TCRdb retains in-frame clones only, with some absent. Of around 1.4 million clones listed, 98% were seen once; the top ten hold approximately 0.4%. On this clone itself: Its antigen is unknown.

V and J are TRBV5-1 and TRBJ2-7, with 9 bases lining up with TRBD2. Sequenced: naive CD4+ T cells sorted from blood. Stated subset: CD45RA+ positively selected. The sequence was collected from a man aged 25-45 years in good health. Here the CDR3 DNA reads TGCGCCAGCAGCCCAAAGACTAGCGGCCCCTACGAGCAGTACTTC. Translating gives CASSPKTSGPYEQYF.